This T cell receptor (beta chain) was documented in a study of T cell responses to AZD1222 COVID-19 vaccine. Study background: Investigators merged groups given second doses at roughly 4 or roughly 12 weeks. Broader study findings: Repertoire sampling happened only post peak T cell response. Close to half of all spike-specific TCRs reportedly target regions of the variants that are unmutated.

To note about this clone: Its antigen is still unknown.

Sequencing was performed with immunoSEQ multiplex PCR; in TCRdb, only in-frame clones are kept and a portion is missing. This table holds 65,000 to 95,000 clones, 65% to 85% found once. This CDR3 comprises 11 residues. Germline V gene lookup returns CDR1 DFQATT and CDR2 SNEGSKA (reference sequence). The clonotype originates from an adult in good health. The rearrangement uses TRBV20-1 and TRBJ1-1; D gene uncertain. The sample was peripheral blood, taken on day 0 of AZD1222 vaccination. In DNA form, the CDR3 reads TGCGTATCACGTGATCAGGCTGAAGCTTTCTTT. Protein sequence: CVSRDQAEAFF.